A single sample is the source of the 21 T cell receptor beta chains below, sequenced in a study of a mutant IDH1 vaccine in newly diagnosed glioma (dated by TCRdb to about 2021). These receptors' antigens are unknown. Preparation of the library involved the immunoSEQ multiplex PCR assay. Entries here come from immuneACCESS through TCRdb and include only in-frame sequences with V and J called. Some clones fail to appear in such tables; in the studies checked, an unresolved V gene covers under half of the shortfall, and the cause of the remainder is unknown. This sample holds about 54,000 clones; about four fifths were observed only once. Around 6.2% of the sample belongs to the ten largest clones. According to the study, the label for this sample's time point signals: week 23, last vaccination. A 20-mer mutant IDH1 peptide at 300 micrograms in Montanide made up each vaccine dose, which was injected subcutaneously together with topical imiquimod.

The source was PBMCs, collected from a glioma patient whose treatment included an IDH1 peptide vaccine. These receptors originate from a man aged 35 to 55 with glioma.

The CDR3 nucleotides are TGTGCCAGCAGCTTAGTTGGCGGAAGGGGATACGAGCAGTACTTC. This encodes CASSLVGGRGYEQYF. The chain uses TRBV7-8 and TRBJ2-7; D might be TRBD1 (5 bases). The germline V gene has CDR1 SGHVS and CDR2 FQNEAQ. This CDR3 spans 15 amino acids. The germline V and J ends were trimmed by 1 base and 4 bases, with 14 bases remaining between them.

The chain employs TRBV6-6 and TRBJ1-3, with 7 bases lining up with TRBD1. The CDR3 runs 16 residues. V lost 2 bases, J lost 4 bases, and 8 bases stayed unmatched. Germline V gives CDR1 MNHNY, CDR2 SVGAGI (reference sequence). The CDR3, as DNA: TGTGCCAGCAGTTACACCGGAGGGGGCCAAGGAAACACCATATATTTT. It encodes CASSYTGGGQGNTIYF.

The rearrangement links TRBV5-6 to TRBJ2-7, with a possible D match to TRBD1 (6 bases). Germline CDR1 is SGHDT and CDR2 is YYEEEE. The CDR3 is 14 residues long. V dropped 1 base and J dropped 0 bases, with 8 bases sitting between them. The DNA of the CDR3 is TGTGCCAGCAGCTTGAAAGGGGGCTCCTACGAGCAGTACTTC. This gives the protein CASSLKGGSYEQYF.

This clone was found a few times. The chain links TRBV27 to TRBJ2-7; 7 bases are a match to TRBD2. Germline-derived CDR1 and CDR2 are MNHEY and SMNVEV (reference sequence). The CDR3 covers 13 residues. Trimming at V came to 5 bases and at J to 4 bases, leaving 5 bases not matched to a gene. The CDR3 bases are TGTGCCAGCAGTATCTCGCGGGGGTACGAGCAGTACTTC. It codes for CASSISRGYEQYF.

This chain's CDR3 is CAISESLGRETQYF. DNA for the CDR3: TGTGCCATCAGTGAGTCGCTGGGGAGGGAGACCCAGTACTTC. This chain joins TRBV10-3 and TRBJ2-5, with D perhaps TRBD2 (6 bases). Trimming stripped 0 bases from V and 5 bases from J, with 10 bases between. Germline loops: CDR1 ENHRY, CDR2 SYGVKD. The CDR3 consists of 14 residues.

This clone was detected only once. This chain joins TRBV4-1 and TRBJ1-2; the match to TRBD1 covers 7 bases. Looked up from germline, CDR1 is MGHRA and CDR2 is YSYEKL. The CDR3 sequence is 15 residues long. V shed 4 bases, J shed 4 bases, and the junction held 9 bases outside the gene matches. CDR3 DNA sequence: TGCGCCAGCAGCCCCGGGACAGACTTTCTCTATGGCTACACCTTC. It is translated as CASSPGTDFLYGYTF.

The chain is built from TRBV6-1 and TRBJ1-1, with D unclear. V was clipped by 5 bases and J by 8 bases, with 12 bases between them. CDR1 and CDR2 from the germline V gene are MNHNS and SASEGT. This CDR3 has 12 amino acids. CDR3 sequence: CASSIAEVEAFF. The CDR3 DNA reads TGTGCCAGCAGTATAGCGGAGGTAGAAGCTTTCTTT.

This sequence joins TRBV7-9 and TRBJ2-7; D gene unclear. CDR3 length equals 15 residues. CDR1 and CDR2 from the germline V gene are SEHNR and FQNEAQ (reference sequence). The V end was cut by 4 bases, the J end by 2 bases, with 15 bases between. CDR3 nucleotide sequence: TGTGCCAGCAGCTCCCCGACAATGACCACCTACGAGCAGTACTTC. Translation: CASSSPTMTTYEQYF. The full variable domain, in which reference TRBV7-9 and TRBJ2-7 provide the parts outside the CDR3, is DTGVSQNPRHKITKRGQNVTFRCDPISEHNRLYWYRQTLGQGPEFLTYFQNEAQLEKSRLLSDRFSAERPKGSFSTLEIQRTEQGDSAMYLCASSSPTMTTYEQYFGPGTRLTVT.

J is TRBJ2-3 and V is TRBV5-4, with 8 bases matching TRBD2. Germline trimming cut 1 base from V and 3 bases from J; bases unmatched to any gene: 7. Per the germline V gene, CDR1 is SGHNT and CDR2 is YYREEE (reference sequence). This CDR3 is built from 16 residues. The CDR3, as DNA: TGTGCCAGCAGCTTGAGACTACTAGCGGAGACAGATACGCAGTATTTT. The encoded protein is CASSLRLLAETDTQYF.

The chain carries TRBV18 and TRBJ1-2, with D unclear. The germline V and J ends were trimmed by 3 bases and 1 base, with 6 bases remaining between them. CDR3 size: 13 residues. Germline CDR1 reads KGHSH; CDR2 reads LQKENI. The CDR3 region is CASSPGFNYGYTF. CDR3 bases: TGTGCCAGCTCACCGGGGTTTAACTATGGCTACACCTTC.

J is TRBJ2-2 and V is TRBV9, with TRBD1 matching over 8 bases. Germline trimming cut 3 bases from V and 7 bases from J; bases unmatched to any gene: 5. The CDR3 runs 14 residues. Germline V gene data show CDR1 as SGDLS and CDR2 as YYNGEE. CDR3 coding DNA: TGTGCCAGCAGCGCGACAGGGGCTATCGGGGAGCTGTTTTTT. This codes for CASSATGAIGELFF. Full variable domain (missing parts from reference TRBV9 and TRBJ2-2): DSGVTQTPKHLITATGQRVTLRCSPRSGDLSVYWYQQSLDQGLQFLIQYYNGEERAKGNILERFSAQQFPDLHSELNLSSLELGDSALYFCASSATGAIGELFFGEGSRLTVL.

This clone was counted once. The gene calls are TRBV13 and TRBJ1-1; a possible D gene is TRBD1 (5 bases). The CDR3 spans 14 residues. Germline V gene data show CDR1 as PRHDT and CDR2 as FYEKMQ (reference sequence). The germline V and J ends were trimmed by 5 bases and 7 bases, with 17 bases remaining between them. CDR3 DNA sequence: TGTGCCAGCAGCGTTACCGTCGGGGCAGGTGAAGCTTTCTTT. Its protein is CASSVTVGAGEAFF.

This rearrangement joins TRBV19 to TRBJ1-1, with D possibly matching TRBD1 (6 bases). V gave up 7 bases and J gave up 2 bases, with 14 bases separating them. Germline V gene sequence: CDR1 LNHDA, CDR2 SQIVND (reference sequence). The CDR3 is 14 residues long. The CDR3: CASKIQGVNTEAFF. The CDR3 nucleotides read TGTGCCAGTAAGATACAGGGAGTCAACACTGAAGCTTTCTTT.

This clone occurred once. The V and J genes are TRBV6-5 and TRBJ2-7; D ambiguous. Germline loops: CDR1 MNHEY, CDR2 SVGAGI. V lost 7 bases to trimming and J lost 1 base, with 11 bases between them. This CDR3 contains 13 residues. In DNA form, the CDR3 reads TGTGCCAGCACGGTAGGGAAATCCTACGAGCAGTACTTC. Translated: CASTVGKSYEQYF.

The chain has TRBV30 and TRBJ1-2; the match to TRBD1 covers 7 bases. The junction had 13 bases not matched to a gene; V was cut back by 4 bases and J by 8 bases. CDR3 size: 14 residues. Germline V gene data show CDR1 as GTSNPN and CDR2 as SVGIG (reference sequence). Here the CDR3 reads CAWNRDSRPRGYTF. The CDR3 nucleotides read TGTGCCTGGAACCGGGACAGCCGGCCGCGAGGCTACACCTTC. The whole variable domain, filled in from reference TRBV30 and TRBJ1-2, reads SQTIHQWPATLVQPVGSPLSLECTVEGTSNPNLYWYRQAAGRGLQLLFYSVGIGQISSEVPQNLSASRPQDRQFILSSKKLLLSDSGFYLCAWNRDSRPRGYTFGSGTRLTVV.

In DNA, the CDR3 is TGTGCCAGCAGCTTAAACGGTGGCCTGAACACTGAAGCTTTCTTT. This sequence encodes CASSLNGGLNTEAFF. The chain uses TRBV7-9 and TRBJ1-1; D is ambiguous. This CDR3 has 15 residues. Per germline, CDR1 SEHNR and CDR2 FQNEAQ (reference sequence). Trimming pared 2 bases from V and 0 bases from J, leaving 10 bases between.

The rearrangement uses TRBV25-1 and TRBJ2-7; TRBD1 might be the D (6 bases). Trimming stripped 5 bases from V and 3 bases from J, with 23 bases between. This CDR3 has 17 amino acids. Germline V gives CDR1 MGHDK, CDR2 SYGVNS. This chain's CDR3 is CASSSNPRQVKGYEQYF. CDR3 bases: TGTGCCAGCAGTTCAAACCCCCGACAGGTAAAAGGCTACGAGCAGTACTTC.

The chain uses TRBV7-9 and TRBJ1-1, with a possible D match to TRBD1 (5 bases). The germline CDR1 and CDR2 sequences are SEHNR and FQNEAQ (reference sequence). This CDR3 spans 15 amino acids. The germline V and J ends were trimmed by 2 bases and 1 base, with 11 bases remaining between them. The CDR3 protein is CASSLRAGTNTEAFF. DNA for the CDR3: TGTGCCAGCAGCTTAAGGGCAGGGACGAACACTGAAGCTTTCTTT.

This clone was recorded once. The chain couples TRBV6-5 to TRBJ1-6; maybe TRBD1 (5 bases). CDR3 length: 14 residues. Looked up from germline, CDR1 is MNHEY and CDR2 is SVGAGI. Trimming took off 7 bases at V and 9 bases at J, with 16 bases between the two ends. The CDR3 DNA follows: TGTGCCAGCAACGGGGCCCCGGGGGTTTCACCCCTCCACTTT. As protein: CASNGAPGVSPLHF.

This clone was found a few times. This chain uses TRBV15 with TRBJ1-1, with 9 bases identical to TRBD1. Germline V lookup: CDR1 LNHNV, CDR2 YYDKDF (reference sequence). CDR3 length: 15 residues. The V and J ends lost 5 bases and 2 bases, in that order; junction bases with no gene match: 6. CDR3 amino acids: CATSARTGENTEAFF. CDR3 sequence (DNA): TGTGCCACCAGCGCTAGGACAGGGGAAAACACTGAAGCTTTCTTT.

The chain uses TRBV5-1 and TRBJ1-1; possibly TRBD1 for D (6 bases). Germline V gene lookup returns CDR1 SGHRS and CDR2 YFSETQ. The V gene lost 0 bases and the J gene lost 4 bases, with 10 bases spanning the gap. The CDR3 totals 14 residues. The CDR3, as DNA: TGCGCCAGCAGCTTGGCAGGGGACGTCACTGAAGCTTTCTTT. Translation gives CASSLAGDVTEAFF.